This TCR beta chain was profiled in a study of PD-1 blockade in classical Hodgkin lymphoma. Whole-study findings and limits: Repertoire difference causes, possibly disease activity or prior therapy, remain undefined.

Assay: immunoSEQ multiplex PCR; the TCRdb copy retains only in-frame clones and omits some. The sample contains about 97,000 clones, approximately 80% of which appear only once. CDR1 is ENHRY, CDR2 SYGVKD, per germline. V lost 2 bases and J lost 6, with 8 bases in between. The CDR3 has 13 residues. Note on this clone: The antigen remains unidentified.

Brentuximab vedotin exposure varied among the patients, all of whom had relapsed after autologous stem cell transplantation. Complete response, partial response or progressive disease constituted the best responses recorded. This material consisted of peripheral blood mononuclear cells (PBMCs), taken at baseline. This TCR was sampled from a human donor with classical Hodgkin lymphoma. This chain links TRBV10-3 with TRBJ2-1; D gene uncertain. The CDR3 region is CAISEGAPNEQFF. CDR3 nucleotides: TGTGCCATCAGTGAGGGAGCGCCCAATGAGCAGTTCTTC.